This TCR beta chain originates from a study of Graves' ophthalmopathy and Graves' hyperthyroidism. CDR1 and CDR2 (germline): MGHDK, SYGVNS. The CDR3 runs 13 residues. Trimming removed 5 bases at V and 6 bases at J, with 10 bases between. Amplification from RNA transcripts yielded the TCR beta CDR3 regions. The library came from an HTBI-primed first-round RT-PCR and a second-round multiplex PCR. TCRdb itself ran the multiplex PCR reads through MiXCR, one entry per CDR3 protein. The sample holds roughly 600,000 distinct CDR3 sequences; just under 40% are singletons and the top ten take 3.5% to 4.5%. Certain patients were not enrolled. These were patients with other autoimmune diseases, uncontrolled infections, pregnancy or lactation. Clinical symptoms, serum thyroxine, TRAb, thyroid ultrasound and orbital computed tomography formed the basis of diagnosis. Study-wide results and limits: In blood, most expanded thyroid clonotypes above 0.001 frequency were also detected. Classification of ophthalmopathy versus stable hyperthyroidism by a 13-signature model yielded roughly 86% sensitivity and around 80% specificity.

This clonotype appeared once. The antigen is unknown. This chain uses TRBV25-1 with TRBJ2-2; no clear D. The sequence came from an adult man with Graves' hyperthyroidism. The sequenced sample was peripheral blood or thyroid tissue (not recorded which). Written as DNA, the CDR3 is TGTGCCAGCAGTTACGTGCTCGCCGGGGAGCTGTTTTTT. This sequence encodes CASSYVLAGELFF.